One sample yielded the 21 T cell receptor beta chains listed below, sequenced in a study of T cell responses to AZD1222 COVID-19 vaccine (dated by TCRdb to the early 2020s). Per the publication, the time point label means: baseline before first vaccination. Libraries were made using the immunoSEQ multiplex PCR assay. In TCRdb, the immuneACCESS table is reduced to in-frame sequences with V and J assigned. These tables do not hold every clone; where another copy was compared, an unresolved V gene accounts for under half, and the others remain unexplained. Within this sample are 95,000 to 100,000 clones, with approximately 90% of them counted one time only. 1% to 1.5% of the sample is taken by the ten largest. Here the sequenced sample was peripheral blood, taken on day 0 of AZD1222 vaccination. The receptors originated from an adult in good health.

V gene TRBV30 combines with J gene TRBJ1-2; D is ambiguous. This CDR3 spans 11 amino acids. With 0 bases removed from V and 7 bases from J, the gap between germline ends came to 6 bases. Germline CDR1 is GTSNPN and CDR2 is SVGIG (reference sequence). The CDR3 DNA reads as TGTGCCTGGAGTGTACGGACTGGCTACACCTTC. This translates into CAWSVRTGYTF.

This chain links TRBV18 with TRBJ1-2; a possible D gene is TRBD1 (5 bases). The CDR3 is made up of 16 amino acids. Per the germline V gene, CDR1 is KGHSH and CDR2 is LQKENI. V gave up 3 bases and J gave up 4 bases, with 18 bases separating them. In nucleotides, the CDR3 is TGTGCCAGCTCACCCACCGGGGCCGAGACGGTCTATGGCTACACCTTC. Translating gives CASSPTGAETVYGYTF.

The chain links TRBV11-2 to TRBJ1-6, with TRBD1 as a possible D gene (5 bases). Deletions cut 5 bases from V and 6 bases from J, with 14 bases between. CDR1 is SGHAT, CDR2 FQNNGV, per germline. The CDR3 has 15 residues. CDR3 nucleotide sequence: TGTGCCAGCAGCCGTCAGGGCCCGACTAATTCACCCCTCCACTTT. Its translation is CASSRQGPTNSPLHF.

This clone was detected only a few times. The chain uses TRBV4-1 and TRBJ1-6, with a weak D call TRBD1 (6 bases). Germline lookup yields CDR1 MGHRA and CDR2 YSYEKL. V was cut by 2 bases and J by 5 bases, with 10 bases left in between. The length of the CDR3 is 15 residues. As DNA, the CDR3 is TGCGCCAGCAGCCAATCCGGGACAAATAATTCACCCCTCCACTTT. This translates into CASSQSGTNNSPLHF.

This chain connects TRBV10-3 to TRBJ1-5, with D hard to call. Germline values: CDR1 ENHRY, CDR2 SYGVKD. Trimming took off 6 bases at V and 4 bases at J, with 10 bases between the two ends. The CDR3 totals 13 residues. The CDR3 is CAIRTGLNQPQHF. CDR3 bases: TGTGCCATCAGAACGGGTCTTAATCAGCCCCAGCATTTT.

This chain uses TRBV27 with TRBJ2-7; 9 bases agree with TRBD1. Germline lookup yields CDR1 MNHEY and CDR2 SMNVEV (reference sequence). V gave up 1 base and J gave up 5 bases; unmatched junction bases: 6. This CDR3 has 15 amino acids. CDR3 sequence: CASSLLGQGKHEQYF. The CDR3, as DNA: TGTGCCAGCAGTTTATTGGGACAGGGCAAACACGAGCAGTACTTC.

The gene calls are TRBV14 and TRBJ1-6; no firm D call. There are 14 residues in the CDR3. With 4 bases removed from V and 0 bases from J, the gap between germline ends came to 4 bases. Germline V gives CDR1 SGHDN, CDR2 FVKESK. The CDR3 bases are TGTGCCAGCAGCCTCGCCTCCTATAATTCACCCCTCCACTTT. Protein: CASSLASYNSPLHF.

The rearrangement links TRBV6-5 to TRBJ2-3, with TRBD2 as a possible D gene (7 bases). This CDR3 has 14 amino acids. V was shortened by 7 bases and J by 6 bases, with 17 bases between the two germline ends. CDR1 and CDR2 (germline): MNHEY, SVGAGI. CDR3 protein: CASKPGGGGDTQYF. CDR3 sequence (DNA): TGTGCCAGCAAACCTGGAGGGGGGGGTGATACGCAGTATTTT.

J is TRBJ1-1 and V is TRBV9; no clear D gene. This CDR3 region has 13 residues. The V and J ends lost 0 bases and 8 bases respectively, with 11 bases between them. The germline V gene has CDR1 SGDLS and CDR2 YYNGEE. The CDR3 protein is CASSVAPKGEAFF. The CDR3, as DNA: TGTGCCAGCAGCGTAGCTCCGAAAGGGGAAGCTTTCTTT.

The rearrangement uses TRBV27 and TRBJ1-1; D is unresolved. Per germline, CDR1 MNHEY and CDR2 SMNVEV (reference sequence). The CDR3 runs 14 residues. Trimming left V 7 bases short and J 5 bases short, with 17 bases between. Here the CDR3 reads CASTLIAGSTEAFF. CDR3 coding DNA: TGTGCCAGCACCCTTATTGCGGGAAGTACTGAAGCTTTCTTT.

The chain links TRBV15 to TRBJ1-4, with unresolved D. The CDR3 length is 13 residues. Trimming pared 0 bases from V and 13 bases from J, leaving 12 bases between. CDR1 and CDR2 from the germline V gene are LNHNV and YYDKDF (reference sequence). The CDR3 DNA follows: TGTGCCACCAGCAGAGACTGGGGTCAAGGACTGTTTTTT. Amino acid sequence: CATSRDWGQGLFF.

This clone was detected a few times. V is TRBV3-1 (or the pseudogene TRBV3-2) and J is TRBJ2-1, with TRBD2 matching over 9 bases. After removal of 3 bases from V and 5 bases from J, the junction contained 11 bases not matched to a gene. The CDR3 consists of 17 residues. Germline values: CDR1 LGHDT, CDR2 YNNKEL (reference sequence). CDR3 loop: CASSQPRRASGDNEQFF. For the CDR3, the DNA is TGTGCCAGCAGCCAGCCAAGAAGGGCTAGCGGGGACAATGAGCAGTTCTTC.

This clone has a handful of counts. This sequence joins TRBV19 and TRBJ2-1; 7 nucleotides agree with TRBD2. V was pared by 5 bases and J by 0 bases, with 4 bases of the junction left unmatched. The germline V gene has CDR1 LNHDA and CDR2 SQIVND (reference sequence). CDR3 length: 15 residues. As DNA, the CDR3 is TGTGCCAGTAGTTGGGGGGGGAGCTCCTACAATGAGCAGTTCTTC. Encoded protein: CASSWGGSSYNEQFF. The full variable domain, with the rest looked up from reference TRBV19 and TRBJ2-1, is DGGITQSPKYLFRKEGQNVTLSCEQNLNHDAMYWYRQDPGQGLRLIYYSQIVNDFQKGDIAEGYSVSREKKESFPLTVTSAQKNPTAFYLCASSWGGSSYNEQFFGPGTRLTVL.

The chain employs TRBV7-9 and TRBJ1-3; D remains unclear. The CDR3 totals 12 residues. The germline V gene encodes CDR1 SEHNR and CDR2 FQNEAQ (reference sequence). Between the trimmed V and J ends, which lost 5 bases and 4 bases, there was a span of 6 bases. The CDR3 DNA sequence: TGTGCCAGCAGCGAGGGAGGAAACACCATATATTTT. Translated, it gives CASSEGGNTIYF.

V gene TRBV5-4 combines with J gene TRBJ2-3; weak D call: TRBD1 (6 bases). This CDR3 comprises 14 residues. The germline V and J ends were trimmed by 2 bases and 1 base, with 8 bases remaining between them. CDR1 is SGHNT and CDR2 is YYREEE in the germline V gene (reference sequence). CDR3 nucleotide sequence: TGTGCCAGCAGCTTCCGGACAGGCACAGATACGCAGTATTTT. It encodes CASSFRTGTDTQYF. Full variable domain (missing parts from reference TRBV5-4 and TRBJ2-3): ETGVTQSPTHLIKTRGQQVTLRCSSQSGHNTVSWYQQALGQGPQFIFQYYREEENGRGNFPPRFSGLQFPNYSSELNVNALELDDSALYLCASSFRTGTDTQYFGPGTRLTVL.

This CDR3 reads CASSIPGQGNTIYF. CDR3 sequence (DNA): TGTGCCAGCAGCATACCGGGACAAGGAAACACCATATATTTT. J is TRBJ1-3 and V is TRBV5-6; tentative D call: TRBD1 (6 bases). Germline CDR1 SGHDT, CDR2 YYEEEE. Trimming pared 4 bases from V and 4 bases from J, leaving 12 bases between. The CDR3 totals 14 residues.

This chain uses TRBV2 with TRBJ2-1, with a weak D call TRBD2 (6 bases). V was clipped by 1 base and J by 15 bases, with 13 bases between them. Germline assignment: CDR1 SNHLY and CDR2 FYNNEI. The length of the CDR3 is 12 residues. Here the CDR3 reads CASSEDGGSPFF. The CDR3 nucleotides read TGTGCCAGCAGTGAAGACGGAGGGTCACCGTTCTTC. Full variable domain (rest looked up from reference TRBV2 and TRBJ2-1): EPEVTQTPSHQVTQMGQEVILRCVPISNHLYFYWYRQILGQKVEFLVSFYNNEISEKSEIFDDQFSVERPDGSNFTLKIRSTKLEDSAMYFCASSEDGGSPFFGPGTRLTVL.

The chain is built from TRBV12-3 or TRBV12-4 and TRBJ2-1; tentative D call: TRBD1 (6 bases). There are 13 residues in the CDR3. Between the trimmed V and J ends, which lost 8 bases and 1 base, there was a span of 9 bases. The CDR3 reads CASERGSYNEQFF. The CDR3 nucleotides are TGTGCCAGCGAGAGGGGGTCCTACAATGAGCAGTTCTTC.

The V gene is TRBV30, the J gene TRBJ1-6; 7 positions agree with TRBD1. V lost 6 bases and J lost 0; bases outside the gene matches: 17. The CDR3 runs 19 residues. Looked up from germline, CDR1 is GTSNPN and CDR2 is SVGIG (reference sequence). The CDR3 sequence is CACPFQGERGVSYNSPLHF. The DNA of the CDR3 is TGTGCCTGTCCGTTTCAGGGGGAGCGGGGGGTCTCCTATAATTCACCCCTCCACTTT. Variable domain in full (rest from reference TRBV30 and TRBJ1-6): SQTIHQWPATLVQPVGSPLSLECTVEGTSNPNLYWYRQAAGRGLQLLFYSVGIGQISSEVPQNLSASRPQDRQFILSSKKLLLSDSGFYLCACPFQGERGVSYNSPLHFGNGTRLTVT.

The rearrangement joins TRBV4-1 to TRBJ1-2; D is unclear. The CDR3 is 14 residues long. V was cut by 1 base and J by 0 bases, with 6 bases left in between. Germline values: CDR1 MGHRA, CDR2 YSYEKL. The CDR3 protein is CASSQVGANYGYTF. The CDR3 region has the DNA TGCGCCAGCAGCCAAGTAGGAGCTAACTATGGCTACACCTTC.

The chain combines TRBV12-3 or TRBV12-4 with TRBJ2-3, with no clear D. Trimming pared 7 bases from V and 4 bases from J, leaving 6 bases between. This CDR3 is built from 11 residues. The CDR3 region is CASTKADTQYF. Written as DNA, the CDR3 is TGTGCCAGCACCAAGGCAGATACGCAGTATTTT.